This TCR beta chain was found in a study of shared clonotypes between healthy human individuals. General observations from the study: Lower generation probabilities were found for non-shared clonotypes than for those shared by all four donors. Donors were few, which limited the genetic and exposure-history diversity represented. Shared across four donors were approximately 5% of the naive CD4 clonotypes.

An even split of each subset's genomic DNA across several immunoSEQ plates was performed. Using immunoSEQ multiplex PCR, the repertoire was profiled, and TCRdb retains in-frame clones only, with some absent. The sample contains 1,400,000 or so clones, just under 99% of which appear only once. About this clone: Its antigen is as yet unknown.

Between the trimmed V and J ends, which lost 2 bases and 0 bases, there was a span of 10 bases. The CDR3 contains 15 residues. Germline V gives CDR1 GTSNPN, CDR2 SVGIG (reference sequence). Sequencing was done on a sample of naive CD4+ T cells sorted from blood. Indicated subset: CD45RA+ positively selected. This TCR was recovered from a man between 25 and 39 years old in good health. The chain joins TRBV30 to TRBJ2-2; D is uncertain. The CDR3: CAWSPDPANTGELFF. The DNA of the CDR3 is TGTGCCTGGAGTCCCGACCCAGCGAACACCGGGGAGCTGTTTTTT.